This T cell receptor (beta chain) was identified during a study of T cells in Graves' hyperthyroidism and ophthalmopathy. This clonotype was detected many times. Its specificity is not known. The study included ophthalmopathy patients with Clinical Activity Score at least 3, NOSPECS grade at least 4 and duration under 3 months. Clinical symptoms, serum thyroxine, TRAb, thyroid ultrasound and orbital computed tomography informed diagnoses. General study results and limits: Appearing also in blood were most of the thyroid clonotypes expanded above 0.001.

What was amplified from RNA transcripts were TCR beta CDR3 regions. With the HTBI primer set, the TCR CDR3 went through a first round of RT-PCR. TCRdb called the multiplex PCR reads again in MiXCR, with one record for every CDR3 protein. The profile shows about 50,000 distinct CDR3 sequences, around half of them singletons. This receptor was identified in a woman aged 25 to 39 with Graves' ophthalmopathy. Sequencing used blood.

The CDR3 here is CASSISVSGNTIYF. DNA of the CDR3: TGTGCCAGTAGTATTTCGGTCTCTGGAAACACCATATATTTT. The chain uses TRBV19 and TRBJ1-3; D gene unclear. The V and J ends lost 3 bases and 0 bases respectively, with 6 bases between them. There are 14 residues in the CDR3. CDR1 and CDR2 (germline): LNHDA, SQIVND (reference sequence).